These T cell receptor beta chains were read from a single sample in a study of shared clonotypes between healthy human individuals. Repertoires were generated with immunoSEQ multiplex PCR, while TCRdb's copy carries only in-frame clones and drops some. The top ten clones hold more than 1.5% of a sample with around 1.9 million clones, 90% to 95% of them seen once. The sequenced sample consisted of naive CD8+ T cells from PBMCs. The source of these receptors is a young man in good health. Some clones in this sample may be carry-over from other donors' samples. CDR3s include the opening cysteine and the closing phenylalanine or tryptophan. The D gene is left open where the match is weak. Some rows mark clone size as missing; the rest say once, few, many or name a class of expanded clone.

abundance	d_gene	j_gene	v_gene	CDR3nt	CDR3aa
.	.	TRBJ1-1	TRBV14	TGTGCCAGCAGCCGATACAGGGTGATGAACACTGAAGCTTTCTTT	CASSRYRVMNTEAFF
.	TRBD2	TRBJ2-5	TRBV9	TGTGCCAGCAGCATCAACCGGGCTAGCGGGGGGGAGACCCAGTACTTC	CASSINRASGGETQYF
.	TRBD1	TRBJ1-2	TRBV7-9	TGTGCCAGCAGCTTAATGGGACAGGGTGTCTATGGCTACACCTTC	CASSLMGQGVYGYTF
.	.	TRBJ1-1	TRBV27	TGTGCCAGCAGGGTAGGGGGGTTGGGAGGCACTGAAGCTTTCTTT	CASRVGGLGGTEAFF
.	.	TRBJ1-2	TRBV10-2	TGCGCCAGCAGTGAGTCGAGAGGACCGAGAAATGGCTACACCTTC	CASSESRGPRNGYTF
.	TRBD1	TRBJ2-6	TRBV5-8	TGTGCCAGCAGCTCCCGGGACAGCGGGGCCAACGTCCTGACTTTC	CASSSRDSGANVLTF
.	.	TRBJ2-5	TRBV18	TGTGCCAGCTCACCACGACCGGTGGCGTCGCACGGGACGGCTCAAGAGACCCAGTACTTC	CASSPRPVASHGTAQETQYF
.	TRBD2	TRBJ2-1	TRBV4-1	TGCGCCAGCACCCTAGCGGGCGTTACCTACAATGAGCAGTTCTTC	CASTLAGVTYNEQFF
once	.	TRBJ1-1	TRBV11-2	TGTGCCAGCAGCCCTGGACGGGGGGAAGGTGGCACTGAAGCTTTCTTT	CASSPGRGEGGTEAFF
.	.	TRBJ1-5	TRBV5-8	TGTGCCAGCAGCCTAGGGTTACATCAGCCCCAGCATTTT	CASSLGLHQPQHF
.	.	TRBJ1-2	TRBV28	TGTGCCAGCAGTTTAAACGCTCAGGATGGCTACACCTTC	CASSLNAQDGYTF
.	TRBD2	TRBJ2-7	TRBV4-2	TGTGCCAGCAGCCAAGAGGCTCTGACTAGCGGCTTCTCCTACGAGCAGTACTTC	CASSQEALTSGFSYEQYF
once	.	TRBJ2-2	TRBV5-4	TGTGCCAGCAGCGGAGACTTTACCGGGGAGCTGTTTTTT	CASSGDFTGELFF
.	TRBD2	TRBJ2-3	TRBV5-4	TGTGCCAGCAGCCCCCGGGGGGGTAGCACAGATACGCAGTATTTT	CASSPRGGSTDTQYF
.	.	TRBJ2-1	TRBV5-1	TGCGCCAGCAGCTTGGGGCCAGCGTCCCCTGTCAATGAGCAGTTCTTC	CASSLGPASPVNEQFF
.	TRBD2	TRBJ2-2	TRBV5-1	TGCGCCAGCAGCTCTGAAGGGACTAGCTTCCTCGGGGAGCTGTTTTTT	CASSSEGTSFLGELFF
.	.	TRBJ1-5	TRBV28	TGTGCCAGCAGCCTTTACAGGGGCAATCAGCCCCAGCATTTT	CASSLYRGNQPQHF
.	TRBD2	TRBJ2-6	TRBV27	TGTGCCAGCAGTTTCTGGGGGGGAGCTGGGGCCAACGTCCTGACTTTC	CASSFWGGAGANVLTF
.	.	TRBJ2-7	TRBV6-6	TGTGCCAGCAGTCCGCTCCTCTACGAGCAGTACTTC	CASSPLLYEQYF
.	.	TRBJ1-1	TRBV5-4	TGTGCCAGCAGCTTGGCTCCAGGGATGAACACTGAAGCTTTCTTT	CASSLAPGMNTEAFF